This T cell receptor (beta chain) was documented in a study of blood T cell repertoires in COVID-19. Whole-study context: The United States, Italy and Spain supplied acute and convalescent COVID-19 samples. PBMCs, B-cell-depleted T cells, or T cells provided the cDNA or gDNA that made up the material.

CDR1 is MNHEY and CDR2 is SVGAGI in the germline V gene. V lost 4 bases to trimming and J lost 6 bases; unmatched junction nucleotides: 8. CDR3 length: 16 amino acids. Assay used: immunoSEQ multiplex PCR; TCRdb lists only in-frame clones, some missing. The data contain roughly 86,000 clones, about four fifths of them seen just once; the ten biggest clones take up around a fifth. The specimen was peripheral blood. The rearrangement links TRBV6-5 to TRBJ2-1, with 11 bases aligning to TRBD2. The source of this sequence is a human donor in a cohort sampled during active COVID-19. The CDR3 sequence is CASSSLAGGYGNEQFF. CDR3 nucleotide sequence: TGTGCCAGCAGTTCTCTAGCGGGGGGATATGGCAATGAGCAGTTCTTC.